Sequencing of this T cell receptor beta chain was carried out in a study of control samples from healthy donors and cancer patients. V lost 4 bases and J lost 4; bases outside the gene matches: 10. The CDR3 is made up of 19 amino acids. Germline CDR1 reads LGHDT; CDR2 reads YNNKEL (reference sequence). Clones were read by immunoSEQ multiplex PCR, and TCRdb kept only the in-frame ones, dropping some. The table records approximately 170,000 clones, approximately 90% of them present only once. The V call is TRBV3-1 (or the pseudogene TRBV3-2), the J call TRBJ2-2; the match to TRBD2 covers 15 bases. The receptor's source is a woman aged 25-40 years in good health. Material for sequencing was blood. The CDR3 DNA reads TGTGCCAGCAGCCCGGGACTAGCGGGAGGCCGTGGGTTCACCGGGGAGCTGTTTTTT. It specifies CASSPGLAGGRGFTGELFF.